Shown below are 30 T cell receptor beta chains from a single sample sequenced in a study of technical replicates of blood from a few donors. Assay used: immunoSEQ multiplex PCR; TCRdb lists only in-frame clones, some missing. The sample consists of under 85,000 clones, approximately 91% of them appearing once. What was sequenced was T cells isolated from PBMCs. The receptor set was obtained from a human donor in good health.

The chain is built from TRBV19 and TRBJ1-1, with TRBD1 matching 8 bases. Germline V gene lookup returns CDR1 LNHDA and CDR2 SQIVND (reference sequence). The CDR3 is made up of 14 amino acids. After removal of 6 bases from V and 6 bases from J, the junction contained 9 bases not matched to a gene. The chain's CDR3 is CASSNLDREAEAFF. The CDR3, as DNA: TGTGCCAGTAGCAACTTGGACAGGGAGGCTGAAGCTTTCTTT. Based on the CDR3 plus reference TRBV19 and TRBJ1-1, the full variable domain is DGGITQSPKYLFRKEGQNVTLSCEQNLNHDAMYWYRQDPGQGLRLIYYSQIVNDFQKGDIAEGYSVSREKKESFPLTVTSAQKNPTAFYLCASSNLDREAEAFFGQGTRLTVV.

This clone was picked up one time. The rearrangement uses TRBV6-5 and TRBJ2-1; D ambiguous. The CDR3 has 13 amino acids. Trimming removed 6 bases from V and 4 bases from J, with 10 bases in between. Germline V gene sequence: CDR1 MNHEY, CDR2 SVGAGI. This chain's CDR3 is CASRREVYNEQFF. Written as DNA, the CDR3 is TGTGCCAGCAGACGTGAGGTATACAATGAGCAGTTCTTC.

This sequence joins TRBV27 and TRBJ2-2; D call uncertain. Trimming stripped 3 bases from V and 7 bases from J, with 9 bases between. The germline V gene has CDR1 MNHEY and CDR2 SMNVEV (reference sequence). The length of the CDR3 is 13 residues. Here the CDR3 DNA reads TGTGCCAGCAGTTTGAGGCGTAACGGGGAGCTGTTTTTT. Protein sequence: CASSLRRNGELFF.

The V gene is TRBV9, the J gene TRBJ2-7; 7 nucleotides align to TRBD1. After removal of 3 bases from V and 0 bases from J, the junction contained 3 bases not matched to a gene. The length of the CDR3 is 14 residues. Per the germline V gene, CDR1 is SGDLS and CDR2 is YYNGEE. The CDR3 sequence: CASSGTGVSYEQYF. The CDR3 bases are TGTGCCAGCAGCGGTACAGGGGTCTCCTACGAGCAGTACTTC.

The gene calls are TRBV5-1 and TRBJ1-5, with D possibly being TRBD1 (5 bases). The CDR3 is 14 residues long. Trimming left V 0 bases short and J 7 bases short, with 11 bases between. Per the germline V gene, CDR1 is SGHRS and CDR2 is YFSETQ. The CDR3 loop is CASSLATDGQPQHF. As DNA, the CDR3 is TGCGCCAGCAGCTTGGCGACAGACGGCCAGCCCCAGCATTTT.

This rearrangement joins TRBV6-5 to TRBJ1-1; D gene unclear. This CDR3 contains 13 residues. Trimming left V 6 bases short and J 1 base short, with 9 bases between. The germline V gene has CDR1 MNHEY and CDR2 SVGAGI. The CDR3 reads CASRREQNTEAFF. The CDR3 nucleotides are TGTGCCAGCAGGCGGGAACAGAACACTGAAGCTTTCTTT.

The rearrangement joins TRBV29-1 to TRBJ1-3; perhaps TRBD1 as D (6 bases). The CDR3 sequence is 13 residues long. The V and J ends lost 6 bases and 6 bases respectively, with 15 bases between them. The germline V gene encodes CDR1 SQVTM and CDR2 ANQGSEA. The CDR3 nucleotides read TGCAGCGTACTACCGGGACACACAAACACCATATATTTT. Protein product: CSVLPGHTNTIYF. The whole variable domain, remainder taken from reference TRBV29-1 and TRBJ1-3, is SAVISQKPSRDICQRGTSLTIQCQVDSQVTMMFWYRQQPGQSLTLIATANQGSEATYESGFVIDKFPISRPNLTFSTLTVSNMSPEDSSIYLCSVLPGHTNTIYFGEGSWLTVV.

The chain carries TRBV4-1 and TRBJ2-1, with 15 bases that match TRBD2. This CDR3 is built from 16 residues. V shed 1 base and J 9 bases; nucleotides not matched to a gene: 4. In germline, CDR1 is MGHRA, CDR2 YSYEKL. The CDR3 region is CASSQGTSGRAIEQFF. The CDR3 region has the DNA TGCGCCAGCAGCCAAGGGACTAGCGGGAGGGCCATTGAGCAGTTCTTC.

The V gene is TRBV2, the J gene TRBJ1-5; a possible D gene is TRBD1 (6 bases). The CDR3 loop spans 14 amino acids. V was pared by 4 bases and J by 7 bases, with 14 bases between. Germline CDR1 and CDR2: SNHLY and FYNNEI. The chain's CDR3 is CASSVLQGNQPQHF. CDR3 in DNA: TGTGCCAGCAGTGTCCTACAGGGTAACCAGCCCCAGCATTTT.

CDR3 bases: TGTGCCAGCAGCTTAGAGTTGGCGGGGCCTGAGACTTTCTTT. It codes for CASSLELAGPETFF. The chain links TRBV7-6 to TRBJ1-1; the D gene is possibly TRBD1 (5 bases). Trimming cost V 1 base and J 12 bases, with 18 bases left between them. Per the germline V gene, CDR1 is SGHVS and CDR2 is FNYEAQ. The CDR3 runs to 14 residues.

This chain uses TRBV28 with TRBJ1-1, with D uncertain. Germline V lookup: CDR1 MDHEN, CDR2 SYDVKM. The V end was cut by 1 base, the J end by 5 bases, with 11 bases between. This CDR3 contains 14 residues. The chain's CDR3 is CASSLYPHYTEAFF. Here the CDR3 DNA reads TGTGCCAGCAGTTTATATCCCCACTATACTGAAGCTTTCTTT.

This rearrangement joins TRBV27 to TRBJ1-1; D might be TRBD1 (5 bases). Looked up from germline, CDR1 is MNHEY and CDR2 is SMNVEV (reference sequence). The CDR3 loop spans 14 amino acids. Trimming cost V 3 bases and J 4 bases, with 12 bases left between them. The CDR3 protein is CASSLSREATEAFF. The CDR3 region has the DNA TGTGCCAGCAGTTTGAGCAGGGAGGCCACTGAAGCTTTCTTT.

The chain links TRBV6-1 to TRBJ2-7; a possible D gene is TRBD1 (6 bases). CDR1 and CDR2 (germline): MNHNS, SASEGT. CDR3 length equals 14 residues. V was trimmed by 3 bases and J by 6 bases, leaving 15 bases between them. CDR3 in amino acids: CASSETGGRGEQYF. Written as DNA, the CDR3 is TGTGCCAGCAGTGAGACAGGCGGAAGGGGCGAGCAGTACTTC.

The rearrangement uses TRBV7-2 and TRBJ1-1, with D perhaps matching TRBD1 (6 bases). This CDR3 is built from 15 residues. Looked up from germline, CDR1 is SGHTA and CDR2 is FQGNSA. V was clipped by 3 bases and J by 2 bases, with 13 bases between them. CDR3: CASSFVGQTNTEAFF. The DNA of the CDR3 is TGTGCCAGCAGCTTTGTTGGACAGACTAACACTGAAGCTTTCTTT.

This chain joins TRBV9 and TRBJ2-5, with 12 positions matching TRBD2. Germline V gene sequence: CDR1 SGDLS, CDR2 YYNGEE. The CDR3 covers 16 residues. J gave up 4 bases and V 3 bases, and 7 bases lay outside the gene matches. CDR3 region: CASSALAGGPVETQYF. The DNA for the CDR3 is TGTGCCAGCAGCGCCCTAGCGGGAGGGCCTGTAGAGACCCAGTACTTC.

The V and J genes are TRBV27 and TRBJ1-2, with D maybe TRBD1 (5 bases). The CDR3 spans 14 residues. CDR1 is MNHEY and CDR2 is SMNVEV in the germline V gene (reference sequence). V lost 3 bases to trimming and J lost 3 bases, with 11 bases between them. CDR3 DNA sequence: TGTGCCAGCAGTTTCCAGGGCGGATACTATGGCTACACCTTC. It encodes CASSFQGGYYGYTF.

V is TRBV4-1 and J is TRBJ2-3; unclear D gene. V gave up 0 bases and J gave up 2 bases, with 12 bases separating them. The CDR3 is 16 residues long. The germline V gene has CDR1 MGHRA and CDR2 YSYEKL. The CDR3 region is CASSQDNYQATDTQYF. The CDR3 DNA is TGCGCCAGCAGCCAAGATAACTACCAAGCCACAGATACGCAGTATTTT.

The chain uses TRBV12-2 and TRBJ1-2; the table's D call TRBD1 went unverified against the DNA. TRBV12-2 is annotated as a pseudogene. The CDR3 runs 12 residues. The CDR3 loop reads CASRLGQGGYTF. The CDR3, as DNA: TGTGCAAGTCGCTTAGGACAGGGGGGCTACACCTTC.

J is TRBJ2-3 and V is TRBV5-1; D perhaps matches TRBD2 (6 bases). This CDR3 spans 17 amino acids. Germline V gene lookup returns CDR1 SGHRS and CDR2 YFSETQ. V shed 0 bases and J shed 2 bases, with 16 bases lying between them. The CDR3 DNA reads as TGCGCCAGCAGCTTGGTCGGCGGGAAGGGGTACACAGATACGCAGTATTTT. Its protein is CASSLVGGKGYTDTQYF.

The chain combines TRBV11-2 with TRBJ2-7; a weak D match, TRBD1 (6 bases). The germline V gene has CDR1 SGHAT and CDR2 FQNNGV. The CDR3 extends over 16 amino acids. V was pared by 4 bases and J by 2 bases, with 18 bases between. CDR3 residues: CASSSIGQRLTYEQYF. Written as DNA, the CDR3 is TGTGCCAGCAGCTCCATCGGACAGAGACTTACCTACGAGCAGTACTTC.

The chain employs TRBV5-6 and TRBJ1-2, with D possibly matching TRBD1 (6 bases). The CDR3 consists of 14 residues. Germline CDR1 reads SGHDT; CDR2 reads YYEEEE. Deletions cut 1 base from V and 5 bases from J, with 12 bases between. The CDR3 bases are TGTGCCAGCAGCTTGATCACAGGGCGGTATGGCTACACCTTC. Its translation is CASSLITGRYGYTF.

The V and J genes are TRBV6-6 and TRBJ2-1, with D perhaps TRBD2 (5 bases). V lost 3 bases, J lost 10 bases, and 10 bases lay in between. From germline, CDR1 is MNHNY and CDR2 SVGAGI (reference sequence). This CDR3 region has 12 residues. CDR3 amino acids: CASSYAWREQFF. The CDR3 DNA is TGTGCCAGCAGTTATGCCTGGAGGGAGCAGTTCTTC.

The rearrangement joins TRBV11-3 to TRBJ2-2, with D tentatively TRBD1 (5 bases). The CDR3 is made up of 12 amino acids. With 2 bases removed from V and 13 bases from J, the gap between germline ends came to 11 bases. Germline assignment: CDR1 SGHNT and CDR2 YENEEA. The CDR3 DNA sequence: TGTGCCAGCAGCTTATGGTCAGGGTTGCTGTTTTTT. Amino acids: CASSLWSGLLFF.

V usage is TRBV10-3 and J usage is TRBJ1-2; no reliable D call. The V end lost 4 bases, the J end lost 4 bases, and 10 bases lay between the germline ends. The V gene's germline CDR1 is ENHRY and CDR2 SYGVKD. The CDR3 runs to 13 residues. This CDR3 is CAISGGQSYGYTF. CDR3 nucleotides: TGTGCCATCAGTGGAGGGCAGTCCTATGGCTACACCTTC.

The CDR3 nucleotides are TGCAGCGTTGAACCTAGCGGGAGACCAGAGACCCAGTACTTC. It codes for CSVEPSGRPETQYF. The chain uses TRBV29-1 and TRBJ2-5, with TRBD2 identical over 10 bases. In germline, CDR1 is SQVTM, CDR2 ANQGSEA. J lost 4 bases, V lost 2 bases, and 4 bases had no gene match. CDR3 length equals 14 residues.

The chain is built from TRBV9 and TRBJ2-5; D is unclear. V was pared by 0 bases and J by 4 bases, with 7 bases between. The CDR3 totals 13 residues. Germline V CDR1 and CDR2: SGDLS, YYNGEE. The CDR3 sequence: CASSVVGAETQYF. The CDR3 coding sequence is TGTGCCAGCAGCGTAGTAGGAGCAGAGACCCAGTACTTC.

The chain recombines TRBV6-1 with TRBJ2-7, with 7 bases fitting TRBD1. This CDR3 is 12 amino acids long. The trim removed 8 bases at V and 2 bases at J, leaving 3 bases unmatched. Germline CDR1 and CDR2: MNHNS and SASEGT. This CDR3 reads CASLGQPYEQYF. CDR3 DNA: TGTGCCAGCCTGGGACAGCCCTACGAGCAGTACTTC.

The chain recombines TRBV6-5 with TRBJ1-1; the match to TRBD1 covers 7 bases. Germline trimming cut 5 bases from V and 1 base from J; bases unmatched to any gene: 4. Germline-derived CDR1 and CDR2 are MNHEY and SVGAGI. This CDR3 contains 14 residues. The DNA for the CDR3 is TGTGCCAGCAGTCCAGGGGGATCGAACACTGAAGCTTTCTTT. Residues: CASSPGGSNTEAFF.

The V and J genes are TRBV15 and TRBJ2-1; D remains unclear. CDR1 and CDR2 from the germline V gene are LNHNV and YYDKDF (reference sequence). This CDR3 spans 12 amino acids. Trimming shortened V by 8 bases and J by 4 bases, and 9 bases separated the two germline ends. Written as DNA, the CDR3 is TGTGCCACCGGCGGTCTTTACAATGAGCAGTTCTTC. It yields the protein CATGGLYNEQFF.

The CDR3 loop reads CSARGAETQYF. In DNA, the CDR3 is TGCAGTGCTAGGGGAGCAGAGACCCAGTACTTC. The chain employs TRBV20-1 and TRBJ2-5, with TRBD2 as a possible D gene (5 bases). Trimming removed 3 bases from V and 4 bases from J, with 6 bases in between. The V gene's germline CDR1 is DFQATT and CDR2 SNEGSKA (reference sequence). The CDR3 consists of 11 residues.